This T cell receptor beta chain was documented in a study of graft-versus-host responses after intestinal transplantation. Study-level information: In this cohort, recipients had multivisceral, liver-intestinal, or isolated intestinal transplants. Every one of the recipients received anti-thymocyte globulin induction and afterwards took tacrolimus and steroids for roughly 3 years. The study, taken as a whole, reports: Early post-transplant HvG declines tracked with peak circulating GvH clone levels. Analysis identified GvH clones in recipient marrow, with some appearing first in ileum or blood.

The method was immunoSEQ multiplex PCR; TCRdb's version includes in-frame clones alone and lacks a portion of them. Seen here are tens of thousands of clones, 75% to 95% observed once, and the top ten hold 7.6%. As regards this clone: Its antigen is as yet unknown.

V was cut by 5 bases and J by 0 bases, with 7 bases left in between. Germline-derived CDR1 and CDR2 are MNHEY and SVGAGI. This CDR3 contains 13 residues. The receptor's source is a human donor who was the organ donor for an intestinal transplant. The chain employs TRBV6-5 and TRBJ1-1; no clear D gene. The sample consisted of unstimulated CD8+ T cells sorted from spleen or lymph node cells, taken before transplant. This CDR3 is CASSEDVNTEAFF. The CDR3, as DNA: TGTGCCAGCAGTGAAGACGTGAACACTGAAGCTTTCTTT.